This T cell receptor beta chain was captured by sequencing in a study of early T cells in non-severe SARS-CoV-2 infection. Across the whole study: Unsorted whole blood bulk RNA was sequenced, with unpaired chains.

Study-level points and caveats: CD4 and private specificities were missed by VDJdb matching, which favored anti-spike CD8 responses.

The ends were cut back, 0 bases at V and 1 base at J, with 15 bases in the middle. Germline lookup yields CDR1 LGHNA and CDR2 YNFKEQ. This CDR3 has 17 amino acids. This clonotype occurred a few times. Its antigen is currently unknown. In TCRdb, the 5' RACE reads were re-called with MiXCR into one record per CDR3 protein. The sample consists of 100,000 to 150,000 distinct CDR3 sequences, more than 12% of them appearing once. Sequencing was carried out using whole blood. The V call is TRBV4-2, the J call TRBJ1-1, with a possible D match to TRBD1 (6 bases). The clonotype originates from an adult who was a healthcare worker with PCR-confirmed SARS-CoV-2 infection or an uninfected control (not recorded which). The CDR3 sequence is CASSQDRGGGTNTEAFF. The DNA of the CDR3 is TGTGCCAGCAGCCAAGATCGAGGGGGAGGAACGAACACTGAAGCTTTCTTT.